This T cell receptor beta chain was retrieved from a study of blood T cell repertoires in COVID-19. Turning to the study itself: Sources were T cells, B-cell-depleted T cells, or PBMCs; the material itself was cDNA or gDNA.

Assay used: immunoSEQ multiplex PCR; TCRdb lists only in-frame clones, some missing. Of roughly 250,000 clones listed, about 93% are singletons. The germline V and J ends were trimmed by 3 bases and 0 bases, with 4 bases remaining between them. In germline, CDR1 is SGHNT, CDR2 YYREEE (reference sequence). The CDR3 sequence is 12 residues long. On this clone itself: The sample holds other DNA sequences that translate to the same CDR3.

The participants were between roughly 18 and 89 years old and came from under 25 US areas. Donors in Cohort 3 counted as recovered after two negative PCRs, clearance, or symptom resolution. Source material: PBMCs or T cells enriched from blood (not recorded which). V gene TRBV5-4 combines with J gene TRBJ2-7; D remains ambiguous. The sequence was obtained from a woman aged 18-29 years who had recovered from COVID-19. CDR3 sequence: CASSSDSYEQYF. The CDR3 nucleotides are TGTGCCAGCAGCTCAGACTCCTACGAGCAGTACTTC. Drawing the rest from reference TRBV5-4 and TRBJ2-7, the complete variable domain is ETGVTQSPTHLIKTRGQQVTLRCSSQSGHNTVSWYQQALGQGPQFIFQYYREEENGRGNFPPRFSGLQFPNYSSELNVNALELDDSALYLCASSSDSYEQYFGPGTRLTVT.